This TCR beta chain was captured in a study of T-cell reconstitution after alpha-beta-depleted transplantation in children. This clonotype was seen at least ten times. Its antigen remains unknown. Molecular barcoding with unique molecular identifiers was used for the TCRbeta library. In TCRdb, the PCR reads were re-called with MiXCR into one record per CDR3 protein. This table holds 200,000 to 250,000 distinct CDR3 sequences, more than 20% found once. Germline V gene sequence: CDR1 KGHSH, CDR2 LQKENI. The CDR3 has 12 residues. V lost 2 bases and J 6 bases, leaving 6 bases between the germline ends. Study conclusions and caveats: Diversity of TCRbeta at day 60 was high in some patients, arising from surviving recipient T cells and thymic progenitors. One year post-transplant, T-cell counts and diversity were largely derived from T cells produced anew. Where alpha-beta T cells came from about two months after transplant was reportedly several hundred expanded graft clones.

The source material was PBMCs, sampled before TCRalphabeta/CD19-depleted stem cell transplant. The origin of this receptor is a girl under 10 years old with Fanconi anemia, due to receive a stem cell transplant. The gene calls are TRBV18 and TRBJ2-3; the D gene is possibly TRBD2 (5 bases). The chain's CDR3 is CASSPRGDTQYF. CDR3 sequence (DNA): TGTGCCAGCTCACCAAGAGGGGATACGCAGTATTTT.